This record concerns one T cell receptor (beta chain) sequence. Its antigen remains unidentified. Sequencing was performed with immunoSEQ multiplex PCR; in TCRdb, only in-frame clones are kept and a portion is missing. The table includes 1.6 million or so clones, about 98.5% detected once. The data originate from a study of shared clonotypes between healthy human individuals. Overall study findings and caveats: Naive subsets generally had larger estimated richness than memory subsets. Represented diversity, genetic and exposure-history alike, was limited by few donors.

Germline V gene data show CDR1 as SGHNT and CDR2 as YYREEE (reference sequence). V was clipped by 2 bases and J by 2 bases; unmatched bases: 5. The CDR3 length is 16 residues. This chain links TRBV5-4 with TRBJ2-3; 10 nucleotides line up with TRBD2. The sample was naive CD4+ T cells sorted from blood. Sample subset: CD45RA+ positively selected. This receptor was identified in a man aged 30 to 39 in good health. The CDR3 nucleotides are TGTGCCAGCAGCTTTAAGCGGGAGGGCCACACAGATACGCAGTATTTT. It encodes CASSFKREGHTDTQYF.